The source of this TCR beta chain is a study of blood T cell repertoires in COVID-19. In its sample, this clone was seen a few times. This CDR3 has 13 residues. V was pared by 3 bases and J by 0 bases, with 4 bases between. The V gene's germline CDR1 is SGDLS and CDR2 YYNGEE. Here immunoSEQ multiplex PCR was the method, and the copy in TCRdb shows in-frame clones only, minus some. The data hold some 40,000 clones, with roughly 77% observed a single time. The chain is built from TRBV9 and TRBJ1-5; unclear D gene. The source material was peripheral blood. The clonotype originates from a man aged 80 or over with active or convalescent COVID-19. Written as DNA, the CDR3 is TGTGCCAGCAGCGCAGATAGCAATCAGCCCCAGCATTTT. It is translated as CASSADSNQPQHF.